This T cell receptor beta chain was retrieved from a study of blood T cell repertoires in COVID-19. The overall study: The United States, Italy and Spain supplied acute and convalescent COVID-19 samples. Sources were T cells, B-cell-depleted T cells, or PBMCs; the material itself was cDNA or gDNA.

Original processing notes: The assay estimated nucleated cells by amplifying reference gene primers. TCRdb's copy holds only in-frame clones and misses some; the assay was immunoSEQ multiplex PCR. For V, J and clone size, that table is used; D and trimming come from the DNA. The sample lists some 670,000 clones; 85% to 90% were seen once. The source material was peripheral blood. The clonotype comes from a woman under 30 with acute or convalescent COVID-19.

CDR3 in amino acids: CSASPGDNQPQHF. The CDR3 region has the DNA TGCAGTGCTAGTCCCGGGGACAATCAGCCCCAGCATTTT. The rearrangement joins TRBV20-1 to TRBJ1-5, with D hard to call. CDR3 length: 13 amino acids. V was cut by 3 bases and J by 3 bases, with 9 bases left in between. The germline V gene has CDR1 DFQATT and CDR2 SNEGSKA (reference sequence).